Listed below are T cell receptor beta chains from one sample, sequenced in a study of cytomegalovirus exposure and HLA in healthy donors. Clones were read by immunoSEQ multiplex PCR, and TCRdb kept only the in-frame ones, dropping some. There are about 200,000 clones in the sample; roughly 80% occur only once, and around 16% lies in the top ten. The sequencing input was PBMCs. Every receptor here comes from a man in his forties in good health and CMV-seronegative. CDR3s include the opening cysteine and the closing phenylalanine or tryptophan. The D gene is left open where the match is weak. Clone sizes are given selectively: once, few, many, or a class where the clone is expanded.

v_call	j_call	clone_size	d_call	cdr3_aa	cdr3_nt
TRBV6-1	TRBJ1-5	.	TRBD1	CASKTGTESNQPQHF	TGTGCCAGCAAAACCGGGACAGAAAGTAATCAGCCCCAGCATTTT
TRBV15	TRBJ1-1	.	.	CATSRGWEGTATEAFF	TGTGCCACCAGCAGGGGCTGGGAGGGGACGGCCACTGAAGCTTTCTTT
TRBV7-9	TRBJ2-3	.	.	CASSQTTSTDTQYF	TGTGCCAGCAGCCAGACTACTAGCACAGATACGCAGTATTTT
TRBV27	TRBJ2-7	.	.	CASSHRDNSYEQYF	TGTGCCAGCAGTCACCGGGACAACTCCTACGAGCAGTACTTC
TRBV6-1	TRBJ1-2	.	.	CASSGGRRQNYGYTF	TGTGCCAGCAGTGGCGGGCGAAGACAAAACTATGGCTACACCTTC
TRBV28	TRBJ1-3	.	.	CASSSLGNTIYF	TGTGCCAGCAGTTCCTTGGGAAACACCATATATTTT
TRBV6-1	TRBJ1-6	.	.	CASSDMTVRHYNSPLHF	TGTGCCAGCAGTGACATGACAGTCCGCCACTATAATTCACCCCTCCACTTT
TRBV7-9	TRBJ2-1	.	TRBD2	CSSSPPRLAPYNEQFF	TGTTCCAGCAGCCCCCCCCGACTAGCTCCGTACAATGAGCAGTTCTTC
TRBV5-1	TRBJ2-6	.	.	CASSWARRSGANVLTF	TGCGCCAGCAGTTGGGCTCGTCGGTCTGGGGCCAACGTCCTGACTTTC
TRBV4-3	TRBJ2-1	few	TRBD2	CASSQDGTRYNEQFF	TGCGCCAGCAGCCAAGATGGGACTAGGTACAATGAGCAGTTCTTC
TRBV5-6	TRBJ2-7	few	TRBD1	CASSSLGTGSYEQYF	TGTGCCAGCAGCTCCCTCGGGACAGGCTCCTACGAGCAGTACTTC
TRBV5-6	TRBJ1-2	.	TRBD1	CASSPGTGIYGYTF	TGTGCCAGCAGCCCCGGGACAGGGATCTATGGCTACACCTTC
TRBV5-1	TRBJ2-1	.	TRBD2	CASSLLGDYSYNEQFF	TGCGCCAGCAGCCTGTTGGGGGACTACTCCTACAATGAGCAGTTCTTC
TRBV7-6	TRBJ2-1	.	TRBD1	CASSSLRDSNEQFF	TGTGCCAGCAGCTCCTTAAGGGACAGCAATGAGCAGTTCTTC
TRBV7-3	TRBJ1-5	.	TRBD1	CASSLLQGACSNQPQHF	TGTGCCAGCAGCTTATTACAGGGGGCTTGTAGCAATCAGCCCCAGCATTTT
TRBV9	TRBJ2-3	.	.	CASSVEGGATDTQYF	TGTGCCAGCAGCGTAGAGGGGGGGGCCACAGATACGCAGTATTTT
TRBV27	TRBJ2-7	.	TRBD1	CASSLRDRGPYEQYF	TGTGCCAGCAGTTTAAGGGACAGGGGGCCCTACGAGCAGTACTTC
TRBV11-3	TRBJ2-7	.	TRBD1	CASSLGDRGRGEQYF	TGTGCCAGCAGCTTAGGAGACAGGGGGAGAGGCGAGCAGTACTTC
TRBV14	TRBJ1-6	.	.	CASSQEKFGGSPLHF	TGTGCCAGCAGCCAAGAGAAGTTCGGCGGTTCACCCCTCCACTTT
TRBV28	TRBJ2-1	.	.	CASSPHGRGTYNEQFF	TGTGCCAGCAGTCCCCACGGACGGGGGACCTACAATGAGCAGTTCTTC
TRBV23-1	TRBJ2-7	.	TRBD1	CASSRDRGVFRRYF	TGCGCCAGCAGTCGGGACAGGGGAGTTTTTCGGCGGTACTTC
TRBV4-2	TRBJ2-2	.	TRBD2	CASSQDDLAGDTGELFF	TGTGCCAGCAGCCAAGATGACCTAGCGGGAGACACCGGGGAGCTGTTTTTT
TRBV19	TRBJ1-5	.	.	CASSIAGEWEQPQHF	TGTGCCAGTAGTATCGCGGGGGAGTGGGAGCAGCCCCAGCATTTT
TRBV21-1	TRBJ1-1	.	.	CASSGQGGANTEAFF	TGTGCCAGCAGCGGACAGGGAGGGGCGAACACTGAAGCTTTCTTT
TRBV27	TRBJ1-5	.	.	CASQTRRGDQPQHF	TGTGCCAGCCAAACTAGGAGGGGTGATCAGCCCCAGCATTTT
TRBV2	TRBJ1-2	.	.	CASSEEAGRIYGYTF	TGTGCCAGCAGTGAAGAGGCGGGGCGAATATATGGCTACACCTTC
TRBV19	TRBJ2-7	.	TRBD2	CASSTVASGLLIQYF	TGTGCCAGTAGTACGGTGGCTAGCGGGCTACTGATTCAGTACTTC
TRBV7-9	TRBJ2-7	few	TRBD2	CASSSSGRASDEQYF	TGTGCCAGCAGCAGTAGCGGGAGGGCCTCGGACGAGCAGTACTTC
TRBV7-3	TRBJ2-6	.	.	CASSLGLSGANVLTF	TGTGCCAGCAGCCTAGGACTTTCTGGGGCCAACGTCCTGACTTTC
TRBV19	TRBJ1-1	.	TRBD1	CASSNRQGARVISVTEAFF	TGTGCCAGTAGTAACCGACAGGGGGCCCGGGTAATAAGCGTCACTGAAGCTTTCTTT
TRBV7-9	TRBJ1-1	.	.	CASSRLRDRDTEAFF	TGTGCCAGCAGCCGACTCAGAGACAGAGACACTGAAGCTTTCTTT
TRBV6-6	TRBJ1-2	.	TRBD1	CASDDRGRGGYTF	TGTGCCAGCGATGACAGGGGCCGAGGTGGCTACACCTTC
TRBV19	TRBJ2-5	.	.	CASSIIQAGQETQYF	TGTGCCAGTAGTATAATCCAGGCGGGCCAAGAGACCCAGTACTTC
TRBV5-4	TRBJ1-6	few	.	CASSAFNSPLHF	TGTGCCAGCAGCGCGTTTAATTCACCCCTCCACTTT
TRBV2	TRBJ2-3	.	TRBD2	CASSPSGGYTDTQYF	TGTGCCAGCAGTCCTAGCGGGGGTTACACAGATACGCAGTATTTT
TRBV6-5	TRBJ2-7	.	TRBD1	CASSSMSGTDSYEQYF	TGTGCCAGCAGTTCAATGTCCGGGACAGACAGCTACGAGCAGTACTTC
TRBV10-3	TRBJ2-1	.	.	CAISDSGGGSNEQFF	TGTGCCATCAGTGACAGTGGGGGAGGAAGCAATGAGCAGTTCTTC
TRBV9	TRBJ2-5	.	.	CASSPMGGQETQYF	TGTGCCAGCAGCCCTATGGGGGGCCAAGAGACCCAGTACTTC
TRBV7-2	TRBJ1-2	.	TRBD1	CASSLHDRDYGYTF	TGTGCCAGCAGCCTCCACGACAGGGACTATGGCTACACCTTC
TRBV14	TRBJ2-1	once	TRBD2	CASSFRGGPLNGNEQFF	TGTGCCAGCAGCTTCCGGGGGGGGCCGCTGAACGGCAATGAGCAGTTCTTC
TRBV5-1	TRBJ1-2	.	TRBD1	CASSNTGTGTGGYTF	TGCGCCAGCAGCAATACCGGGACAGGGACGGGCGGCTACACCTTC
TRBV28	TRBJ2-3	.	.	CASSPPTKGTQYF	TGTGCCAGCAGTCCGCCGACAAAGGGGACGCAGTATTTT
TRBV27	TRBJ1-2	.	.	CASSLLPGIGYTF	TGTGCCAGCAGTTTACTCCCGGGTATTGGCTACACCTTC
TRBV5-1	TRBJ2-2	.	.	CASSPPGPANTGELFF	TGCGCCAGCAGCCCACCAGGCCCCGCCAACACCGGGGAGCTGTTTTTT
TRBV4-3	TRBJ2-3	.	.	CASSQDRGRSRTDTQYF	TGCGCCAGCAGCCAAGATCGGGGAAGATCACGCACAGATACGCAGTATTTT